These T cell receptor beta chains were read from a single sample in a study of beta chain features in type 1 diabetes. Profiled with immunoSEQ multiplex PCR; TCRdb holds only in-frame clones, not every one. The sample lists hundreds of thousands of clones; 30% were seen once. Sequencing used naive CD4+ T cells from blood. The receptor source for this set is a man aged 18-30 years in good health. CDR3s include the opening cysteine and the closing phenylalanine or tryptophan. Fields, in order: clone size, J gene, V gene, D gene, CDR3 DNA, CDR3 protein. A D gene is named only where the DNA matches it firmly. Size tells how often a clone was seen (once, few, many) or the class of an expanded clone, and some rows leave it out.

size: few
J: TRBJ1-1
V: TRBV30
D: .
DNA: TGTGCCTGGAGCTACAGCATGAACACTGAAGCTTTCTTT
CDR3: CAWSYSMNTEAFF

size: .
J: TRBJ2-2
V: TRBV27
D: TRBD1
DNA: TGTGCCAGCAGCCCACGACAGGGGGCAAAACTTGCCGGGGAGCTGTTTTTT
CDR3: CASSPRQGAKLAGELFF

size: .
J: TRBJ2-4
V: TRBV4-3
D: .
DNA: TGCGCCAGCAGCGCAACGCCGACCGGGACGGTCATTCAGTACTTC
CDR3: CASSATPTGTVIQYF

size: .
J: TRBJ1-2
V: TRBV10-3
D: .
DNA: TGTGCCATCGCCCCCTGTGGCTACACCTTC
CDR3: CAIAPCGYTF

size: few
J: TRBJ1-5
V: TRBV5-1
D: .
DNA: TGCGCCAGCAGCTTGGTAGGGAATCAGCCCCAGCATTTT
CDR3: CASSLVGNQPQHF

size: few
J: TRBJ2-3
V: TRBV27
D: .
DNA: TGTGCCAGCAGTTTTACAGGGTGGGTCACAGATACGCAGTATTTT
CDR3: CASSFTGWVTDTQYF

size: few
J: TRBJ2-6
V: TRBV4-3
D: .
DNA: TGCGCCAGCAGCCAATCTGGGGCCAACGTCCTGACTTTC
CDR3: CASSQSGANVLTF

size: few
J: TRBJ2-7
V: TRBV29-1
D: TRBD1
DNA: TGCAGCGCTTGGACAGGGGGCGCCTACGAGCAGTACTTC
CDR3: CSAWTGGAYEQYF

size: few
J: TRBJ2-1
V: TRBV7-2
D: TRBD2
DNA: TGTGCCAGCAGCTTAGTGGCTAGCGGGAGTGATGAGCAGTTCTTC
CDR3: CASSLVASGSDEQFF

size: .
J: TRBJ2-4
V: TRBV5-1
D: .
DNA: TGCGCCAGCGGCCCTCCAAGGATTCAGTACTTC
CDR3: CASGPPRIQYF

size: few
J: TRBJ2-3
V: TRBV29-1
D: .
DNA: TGCAGCGTCCAGGGGTGGGGCACAGATACGCAGTATTTT
CDR3: CSVQGWGTDTQYF

size: .
J: TRBJ2-7
V: TRBV4-1
D: .
DNA: TGCGCCAGCAGCCAAGTCGGGTACGCCTACGAGCAGTACTTC
CDR3: CASSQVGYAYEQYF

size: .
J: TRBJ1-3
V: TRBV29-1
D: .
DNA: TGCAGCGTTGCCGCGGGTCCGGGAAACACCATATATTTT
CDR3: CSVAAGPGNTIYF

size: few
J: TRBJ1-5
V: TRBV5-4
D: .
DNA: TGTGCCAGCAGTACTGTTCCGGATGATCAGCCCCAGCATTTT
CDR3: CASSTVPDDQPQHF

size: .
J: TRBJ2-7
V: TRBV5-1
D: .
DNA: TGCGCCAGCAGCCCTGGACACACGCTCGTCTACGAGCAGTACTTC
CDR3: CASSPGHTLVYEQYF

size: .
J: TRBJ2-2
V: TRBV7-6
D: .
DNA: TGTGCCAGCAGCTTAGACAGGGCTGGCACCGGGGAGCTGTTTTTT
CDR3: CASSLDRAGTGELFF

size: .
J: TRBJ2-1
V: TRBV30
D: TRBD2
DNA: TGTGCCTGGAATGGCGGGAGGGAACGCGAGCAGTTCTTC
CDR3: CAWNGGREREQFF

size: .
J: TRBJ2-6
V: TRBV19
D: .
DNA: TGTGCCAGTACCCCCACTGGGGCCAACGTCCTGACTTTC
CDR3: CASTPTGANVLTF

size: few
J: TRBJ2-1
V: TRBV27
D: TRBD2
DNA: TGTGCCAGCAGTCGAGGACTAGCGGGTGGTCGCTCCTACAATGAGCAGTTCTTC
CDR3: CASSRGLAGGRSYNEQFF

size: few
J: TRBJ2-5
V: TRBV11-2
D: .
DNA: TGTGCCAGCAGCTTAAACCCAGGGGCCATCCAAGAGACCCAGTACTTC
CDR3: CASSLNPGAIQETQYF

size: .
J: TRBJ2-7
V: TRBV25-1
D: .
DNA: TGTGCCAGCAGTGAACACGGGGGAGGATACGAGCAGTACTTC
CDR3: CASSEHGGGYEQYF

size: few
J: TRBJ2-3
V: TRBV29-1
D: TRBD2
DNA: TGCAGCGTTGTAGCGGGAGTAAGAGATACGCAGTATTTT
CDR3: CSVVAGVRDTQYF

size: few
J: TRBJ2-1
V: TRBV5-1
D: TRBD2
DNA: TGCGCCAGCAAATGGACTAGCGGAGACAATGAGCAGTTCTTC
CDR3: CASKWTSGDNEQFF

size: .
J: TRBJ1-2
V: TRBV6-1
D: .
DNA: TGTGCCAGCAGTAGCACAGATAGGAGCGCTGGCTACACCTTC
CDR3: CASSSTDRSAGYTF

size: .
J: TRBJ2-7
V: TRBV10-3
D: .
DNA: TGTGCCATCAGAGACAGGCACTACGAGCAGTACTTC
CDR3: CAIRDRHYEQYF

size: few
J: TRBJ2-7
V: TRBV30
D: TRBD2
DNA: TGTGCCTGGAGGCGGACTAGCGGGATCTACGAGCAGTACTTC
CDR3: CAWRRTSGIYEQYF

size: .
J: TRBJ2-1
V: TRBV25-1
D: .
DNA: TGTGCCACCGCCGAGTTAGGACAGAGCTCCTACAATGAGCAGTTCTTC
CDR3: CATAELGQSSYNEQFF

size: .
J: TRBJ2-1
V: TRBV7-6
D: .
DNA: TGTGCCAGCAGCTTAGCACAGCCCTACAATGAGCAGTTCTTC
CDR3: CASSLAQPYNEQFF

size: .
J: TRBJ2-1
V: TRBV15
D: TRBD1
DNA: TGTGCCTCCCAACAGGGGTACAATGAGCAGTTCTTC
CDR3: CASQQGYNEQFF

size: .
J: TRBJ2-1
V: TRBV7-3
D: .
DNA: TGTGCCAGCAGCTCCACTCCCCCCGACGGCTCCTACAATGAGCAGTTCTTC
CDR3: CASSSTPPDGSYNEQFF

size: .
J: TRBJ2-7
V: TRBV30
D: .
DNA: TGTGCCTGGAGTGGTGGCCGATTGGACCGGTACTTC
CDR3: CAWSGGRLDRYF

size: few
J: TRBJ2-1
V: TRBV5-1
D: .
DNA: TGCGCCAGCCAGGCGACTTCCTACAATGAGCAGTTCTTC
CDR3: CASQATSYNEQFF